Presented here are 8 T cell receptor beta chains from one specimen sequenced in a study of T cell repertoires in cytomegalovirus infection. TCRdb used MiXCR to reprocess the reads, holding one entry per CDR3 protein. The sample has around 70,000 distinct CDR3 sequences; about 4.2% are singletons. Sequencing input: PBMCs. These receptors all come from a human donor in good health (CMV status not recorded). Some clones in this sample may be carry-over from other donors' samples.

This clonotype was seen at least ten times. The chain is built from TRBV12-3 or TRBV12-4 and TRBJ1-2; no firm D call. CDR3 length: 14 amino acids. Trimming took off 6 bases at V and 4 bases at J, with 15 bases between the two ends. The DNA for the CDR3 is TGTGCCAGCAGCCTGACTTCCCAGAGCTATGGCTACACCTTC. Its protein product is CASSLTSQSYGYTF.

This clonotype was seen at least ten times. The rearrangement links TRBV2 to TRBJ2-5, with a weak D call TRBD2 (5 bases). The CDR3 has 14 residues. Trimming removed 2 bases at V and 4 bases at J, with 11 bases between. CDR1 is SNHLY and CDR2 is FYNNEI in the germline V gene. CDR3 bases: TGTGCCAGCAGTGAACAGCGGACGCCAGAGACCCAGTACTTC. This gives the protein CASSEQRTPETQYF.

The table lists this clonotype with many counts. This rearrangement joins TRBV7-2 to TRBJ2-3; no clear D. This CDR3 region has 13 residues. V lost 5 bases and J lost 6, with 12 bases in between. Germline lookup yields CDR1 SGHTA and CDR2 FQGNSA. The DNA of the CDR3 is TGTGCCAGCAGCCCCCCATTTATGGATACGCAGTATTTT. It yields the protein CASSPPFMDTQYF. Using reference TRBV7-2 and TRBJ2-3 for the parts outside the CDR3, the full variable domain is GAGVSQSPSNKVTEKGKDVELRCDPISGHTALYWYRQSLGQGLEFLIYFQGNSAPDKSGLPSDRFSAERTGGSVSTLTIQRTQQEDSAVYLCASSPPFMDTQYFGPGTRLTVL.

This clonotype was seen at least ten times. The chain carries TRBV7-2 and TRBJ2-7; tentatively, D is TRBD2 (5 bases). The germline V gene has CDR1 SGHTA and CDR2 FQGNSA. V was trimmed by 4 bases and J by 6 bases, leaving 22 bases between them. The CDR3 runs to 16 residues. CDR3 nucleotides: TGTGCCAGCAGCTCTATGCCGGGCTCAGTGGGGAGCGAGCAGTACTTC. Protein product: CASSSMPGSVGSEQYF.

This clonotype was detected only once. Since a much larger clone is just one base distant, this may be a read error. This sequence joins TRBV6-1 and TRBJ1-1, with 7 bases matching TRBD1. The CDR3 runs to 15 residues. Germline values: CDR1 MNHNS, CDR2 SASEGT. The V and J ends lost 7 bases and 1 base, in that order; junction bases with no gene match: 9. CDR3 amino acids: CASTRYRGWNTEAFF. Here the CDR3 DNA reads TGTGCCAGCACCCGGTACAGGGGCTGGAACACTGAAGCTTTCTTT.

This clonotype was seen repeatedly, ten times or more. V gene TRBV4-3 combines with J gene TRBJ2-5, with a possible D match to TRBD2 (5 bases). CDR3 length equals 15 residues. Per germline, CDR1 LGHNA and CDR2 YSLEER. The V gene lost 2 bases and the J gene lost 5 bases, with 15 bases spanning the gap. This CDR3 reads CASSQTIEGGETQYF. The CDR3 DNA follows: TGCGCCAGCAGCCAAACTATTGAGGGCGGGGAGACCCAGTACTTC.

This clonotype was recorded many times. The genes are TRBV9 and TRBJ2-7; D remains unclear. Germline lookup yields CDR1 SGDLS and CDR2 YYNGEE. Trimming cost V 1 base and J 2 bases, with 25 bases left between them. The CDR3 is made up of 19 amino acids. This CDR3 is CASSVRIVVWQARTYEQYF. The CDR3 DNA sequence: TGTGCCAGCAGCGTAAGGATTGTAGTGTGGCAGGCCCGCACCTACGAGCAGTACTTC.

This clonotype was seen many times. CDR3 nucleotide sequence: TGTGCCAGCAGCCCCCGGGGTAGCGGGAGCACAGATACGCAGTATTTT. It is translated as CASSPRGSGSTDTQYF. This chain connects TRBV12-3 or TRBV12-4 to TRBJ2-3; TRBD2 matches at 7 bases. The CDR3 has 16 amino acids. J gave up 0 bases and V 6 bases, and 9 bases lay outside the gene matches.